What follows are 21 T cell receptor beta chains derived from one specimen sequenced in a study of cytomegalovirus exposure and HLA in healthy donors. In the PCR, 60 Vbeta and 13 Jbeta primers were used. The data were produced by immunoSEQ multiplex PCR, yet TCRdb's version contains in-frame clones alone and is incomplete. The data contain about 130,000 clones, around 70% of them singletons. Sequenced input: PBMCs. Receptor source: a woman in her sixties in good health and CMV-seropositive.

The genes are TRBV6-1 and TRBJ1-6; D not resolved. From germline, CDR1 is MNHNS and CDR2 SASEGT. V lost 5 bases, J lost 13 bases, and 12 bases lay in between. The CDR3 contains 12 residues. CDR3 nucleotide sequence: TGTGCCAGCAGTTCAGGCGCCCAGCCCCTCCACTTT. It codes for CASSSGAQPLHF.

The chain joins TRBV19 to TRBJ2-7; no clear D. CDR1 is LNHDA and CDR2 is SQIVND in the germline V gene (reference sequence). V lost 5 bases to trimming and J lost 2 bases, with 10 bases between them. This CDR3 is 13 amino acids long. CDR3 nucleotides: TGTGCCAGTAGTCGGAGCGTTACCTACGAGCAGTACTTC. The encoded protein is CASSRSVTYEQYF. Full variable domain (missing parts from reference TRBV19 and TRBJ2-7): DGGITQSPKYLFRKEGQNVTLSCEQNLNHDAMYWYRQDPGQGLRLIYYSQIVNDFQKGDIAEGYSVSREKKESFPLTVTSAQKNPTAFYLCASSRSVTYEQYFGPGTRLTVT.

J is TRBJ1-1 and V is TRBV9; 11 positions agree with TRBD1. CDR3 size: 15 residues. Germline CDR1 reads SGDLS; CDR2 reads YYNGEE. Trimming took 0 bases from V and 8 from J; bases not matched to a gene: 6. DNA of the CDR3: TGTGCCAGCAGCGTAGGAGGACAGGGGGCCTCCGAAGCTTTCTTT. This gives the protein CASSVGGQGASEAFF.

The rearrangement uses TRBV7-9 and TRBJ1-1, with TRBD1 identical over 10 bases. V shed 4 bases, J shed 4 bases, and the junction held 12 bases outside the gene matches. Germline V lookup: CDR1 SEHNR, CDR2 FQNEAQ (reference sequence). The CDR3 runs 17 residues. The CDR3 reads CASSSRTGGRGITEAFF. The CDR3 bases are TGTGCCAGCAGCTCCCGGACAGGGGGAAGGGGCATCACTGAAGCTTTCTTT. Complete variable domain (other parts from reference TRBV7-9 and TRBJ1-1): DTGVSQNPRHKITKRGQNVTFRCDPISEHNRLYWYRQTLGQGPEFLTYFQNEAQLEKSRLLSDRFSAERPKGSFSTLEIQRTEQGDSAMYLCASSSRTGGRGITEAFFGQGTRLTVV.

This chain connects TRBV5-4 to TRBJ2-1, with 15 bases identical to TRBD2. Germline CDR1 SGHNT, CDR2 YYREEE (reference sequence). CDR3 length: 15 residues. The ends lost 4 bases at V and 7 bases at J; junction bases unmatched: 3. The CDR3: CASSRTSGRENEQFF. The CDR3 nucleotides read TGTGCCAGCAGCCGGACTAGCGGGAGGGAGAATGAGCAGTTCTTC. The full variable domain, its missing parts supplied by reference TRBV5-4 and TRBJ2-1, is ETGVTQSPTHLIKTRGQQVTLRCSSQSGHNTVSWYQQALGQGPQFIFQYYREEENGRGNFPPRFSGLQFPNYSSELNVNALELDDSALYLCASSRTSGRENEQFFGPGTRLTVL.

This rearrangement joins TRBV2 to TRBJ1-1; weak D call: TRBD1 (5 bases). The CDR3 sequence is 14 residues long. Germline CDR1 and CDR2: SNHLY and FYNNEI. Trimming took off 5 bases at V and 0 bases at J, with 10 bases between the two ends. CDR3 coding DNA: TGTGCCAGCAGTAAGGAGGGGCTGAACACTGAAGCTTTCTTT. Translation: CASSKEGLNTEAFF.

CDR3 region: CASSPSGTSGYNEQFF. CDR3 nucleotides: TGCGCCAGCAGCCCCTCCGGGACTAGCGGATACAATGAGCAGTTCTTC. V and J are TRBV4-1 and TRBJ2-1; 11 nucleotides align to TRBD2. V lost 4 bases and J lost 4; bases outside the gene matches: 6. Germline V gene lookup returns CDR1 MGHRA and CDR2 YSYEKL. The CDR3 totals 16 residues.

V and J are TRBV6-5 and TRBJ2-5; 8 bases are shared with TRBD2. This CDR3 comprises 15 residues. After removal of 6 bases from V and 2 bases from J, the junction contained 8 bases not matched to a gene. From germline, CDR1 is MNHEY and CDR2 SVGAGI. CDR3 coding DNA: TGTGCCAGCAGCCCTAGACTAGCGTCACAAGAGACCCAGTACTTC. It translates to CASSPRLASQETQYF.

The genes are TRBV20-1 and TRBJ2-7; D might be TRBD1 (5 bases). CDR3 size: 11 residues. V lost 5 bases and J 5 bases, leaving 10 bases between the germline ends. CDR1 and CDR2 from the germline V gene are DFQATT and SNEGSKA (reference sequence). The CDR3 region has the DNA TGCAGTGCTGTCCAGGGTGACGAGCAGTACTTC. Amino acid sequence: CSAVQGDEQYF.

The chain recombines TRBV5-1 with TRBJ1-2, with 7 bases that match TRBD1. V shed 4 bases and J 2 bases; nucleotides not matched to a gene: 2. Germline V gene lookup returns CDR1 SGHRS and CDR2 YFSETQ. This CDR3 has 13 residues. The CDR3, as DNA: TGCGCCAGCAGCCCGACAGGGAACTATGGCTACACCTTC. Translating gives CASSPTGNYGYTF.

The genes are TRBV25-1 and TRBJ1-4; TRBD1 agrees at 7 bases. Losses at the gene ends were 6 bases for V and 3 bases for J; bases not matched to a gene: 7. The CDR3 runs 15 residues. Germline loops: CDR1 MGHDK, CDR2 SYGVNS. The CDR3 reads CASRGQRLANEKLFF. DNA for the CDR3: TGTGCCAGCAGGGGACAGCGGTTAGCTAATGAAAAACTGTTTTTT.

This chain uses TRBV7-6 with TRBJ2-3, with 9 bases lining up with TRBD2. Germline loops: CDR1 SGHVS, CDR2 FNYEAQ. V lost 6 bases and J lost 4; bases outside the gene matches: 11. The CDR3 is 16 amino acids. The CDR3 here is CASRLTGTSFADTQYF. In nucleotides, the CDR3 is TGTGCCAGCAGATTGACCGGGACTAGCTTTGCAGATACGCAGTATTTT.

CDR3 loop: CASSSGGPPGELFF. The DNA of the CDR3 is TGTGCCAGCAGCTCGGGAGGGCCACCCGGGGAGCTGTTTTTT. This chain connects TRBV5-4 to TRBJ2-2; the match to TRBD2 covers 8 bases. Germline trimming cut 3 bases from V and 6 bases from J; bases unmatched to any gene: 4. The CDR3 totals 14 residues. The germline V gene has CDR1 SGHNT and CDR2 YYREEE (reference sequence).

The rearrangement uses TRBV30 and TRBJ1-1; 9 bases align to TRBD1. The CDR3 is made up of 13 amino acids. The germline CDR1 and CDR2 sequences are GTSNPN and SVGIG (reference sequence). CDR3 nucleotides: TGTGCAATGACAGGGGGGTTTGACACTGAAGCTTTCTTT. Translating gives CAMTGGFDTEAFF.

The V and J genes are TRBV19 and TRBJ1-2; D is possibly TRBD1 (6 bases). From germline, CDR1 is LNHDA and CDR2 SQIVND (reference sequence). This CDR3 has 13 amino acids. The V and J ends lost 5 bases and 8 bases respectively, with 15 bases between them. The CDR3 coding sequence is TGTGCCAGTAGTGAACAGGGAGTTGGCGGCTACACCTTC. Translating gives CASSEQGVGGYTF.

The chain uses TRBV6-5 and TRBJ2-7, with TRBD1 matching over 7 bases. J gave up 9 bases and V 6 bases, and 17 bases lay outside the gene matches. Germline CDR1 MNHEY, CDR2 SVGAGI. This CDR3 has 15 residues. The CDR3 DNA follows: TGTGCCAGCAGCCAAGGACAGGTTGGGACCTATGGGCAGTACTTC. Protein product: CASSQGQVGTYGQYF.

The chain combines TRBV5-6 with TRBJ1-2; 7 bases are shared with TRBD1. The CDR3 is 11 amino acids. Per the germline V gene, CDR1 is SGHDT and CDR2 is YYEEEE. The V segment lost 4 bases and the J segment 8 bases; nucleotides outside the gene matches: 2. As DNA, the CDR3 is TGTGCCAGCAGCACAGGGGCGGGCTACACCTTC. Amino acid sequence: CASSTGAGYTF.

The gene calls are TRBV6-1 and TRBJ2-3; perhaps TRBD2 as D (5 bases). The length of the CDR3 is 14 residues. Trimming shortened V by 5 bases and J by 1 base, and 10 bases separated the two germline ends. CDR1 MNHNS and CDR2 SASEGT come from the germline V gene. This chain's CDR3 is CASSSFGGTDTQYF. The CDR3 DNA follows: TGTGCCAGCAGTTCCTTCGGGGGCACAGATACGCAGTATTTT.

The rearrangement joins TRBV7-3 to TRBJ2-7; 9 bases are a match to TRBD2. The CDR3 is made up of 16 amino acids. Losses at the gene ends were 5 bases for V and 4 bases for J; bases not matched to a gene: 12. The germline gives CDR1 SGHTA, CDR2 FQGTGA. The CDR3 bases are TGTGCCAGCAGCCTAGTCCGGGGTAGCGGGAGTTACGAGCAGTACTTC. It specifies CASSLVRGSGSYEQYF.

This clone has just a few counts. CDR3: CASSPRGTYGYTF. CDR3 DNA sequence: TGTGCCAGCAGCCCCCGAGGAACCTATGGCTACACCTTC. The J gene is TRBJ1-2, the V gene TRBV9; the D is unclear. Germline CDR1 is SGDLS and CDR2 is YYNGEE. V was clipped by 4 bases and J by 4 bases, with 11 bases between them. The CDR3 has 13 amino acids. The full variable domain, in which reference TRBV9 and TRBJ1-2 provide the parts outside the CDR3, is DSGVTQTPKHLITATGQRVTLRCSPRSGDLSVYWYQQSLDQGLQFLIQYYNGEERAKGNILERFSAQQFPDLHSELNLSSLELGDSALYFCASSPRGTYGYTFGSGTRLTVV.

In its sample, this clone was seen once. This chain joins TRBV28 and TRBJ2-5, with 11 bases aligning to TRBD2. V lost 6 bases, J lost 4 bases, and 13 bases stayed unmatched. Germline V gives CDR1 MDHEN, CDR2 SYDVKM. This CDR3 region has 17 residues. DNA for the CDR3: TGTGCCAGCAGCCTCCCTCCCACTAGCGGGAGACGAGAGACCCAGTACTTC. Translating gives CASSLPPTSGRRETQYF. The full variable domain, in which reference TRBV28 and TRBJ2-5 provide the parts outside the CDR3, is DVKVTQSSRYLVKRTGEKVFLECVQDMDHENMFWYRQDPGLGLRLIYFSYDVKMKEKGDIPEGYSVSREKKERFSLILESASTNQTSMYLCASSLPPTSGRRETQYFGPGTRLLVL.